This TCR beta chain originates from a study of blood T cell repertoires in COVID-19. As for the study in general: From T cells, B-cell-depleted T cells, or PBMCs came the material, which was cDNA or gDNA.

Measured with immunoSEQ multiplex PCR; TCRdb has only the in-frame clones, and not every one. The repertoire consists of about 260,000 clones, with about 83% occurring once and the leading ten covering 1.5% to 1.7%. Germline V gives CDR1 SGHRS, CDR2 YFSETQ. With 0 bases removed from V and 2 bases from J, the gap between germline ends came to 8 bases. The CDR3 covers 14 residues. This clone appeared a single time. Input material: peripheral blood. This rearrangement joins TRBV5-1 to TRBJ2-5, with TRBD1 as a possible D gene (5 bases). This clonotype originated in a woman in her forties who had recovered from COVID-19. The CDR3 sequence is CASSLATGQETQYF. The CDR3 DNA follows: TGCGCCAGCAGCTTGGCTACAGGTCAAGAGACCCAGTACTTC.